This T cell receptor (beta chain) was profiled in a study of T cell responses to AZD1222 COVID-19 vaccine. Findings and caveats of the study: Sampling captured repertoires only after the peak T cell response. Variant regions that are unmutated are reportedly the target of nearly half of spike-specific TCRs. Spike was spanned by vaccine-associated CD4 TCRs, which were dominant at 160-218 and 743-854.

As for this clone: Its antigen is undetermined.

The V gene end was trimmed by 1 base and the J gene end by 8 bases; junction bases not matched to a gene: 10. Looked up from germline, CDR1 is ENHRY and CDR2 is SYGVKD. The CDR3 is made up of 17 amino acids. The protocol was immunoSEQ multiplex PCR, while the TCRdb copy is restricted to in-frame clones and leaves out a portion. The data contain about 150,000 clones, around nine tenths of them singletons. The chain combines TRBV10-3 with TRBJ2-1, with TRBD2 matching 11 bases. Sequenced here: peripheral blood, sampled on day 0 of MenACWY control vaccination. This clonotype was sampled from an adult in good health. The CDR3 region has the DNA TGTGCCATCAGTGAGTTCAGTAGCGGGAGGGCCATGGATGAGCAGTTCTTC. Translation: CAISEFSSGRAMDEQFF.